These T cell receptor beta chains were read from a single sample in a study of T cell repertoires in cytomegalovirus infection. The antigens for these receptors are not known. TCRdb reprocessed the reads via MiXCR and lists one record per CDR3 protein. The data hold about 770,000 distinct CDR3 sequences, with under 35% observed a single time. The source was cultured CD8+ T cells from PBMCs, collected from culture after CMV antigen stimulation. The receptor source for this set is a human donor in good health (CMV status not recorded). Some clones in this sample may be carry-over from other donors' samples. CDR3s include the opening cysteine and the closing phenylalanine or tryptophan. Part of the rows lack a size; the others show once, few, many or a class for expanded clones.

clone_size	v_call	j_call	cdr3_aa
-	TRBV4-1	TRBJ2-7	CASSPSGDYEQYF
-	TRBV6-5	TRBJ1-2	CASSSWDSFNYGYTF
medium-sized	TRBV7-9	TRBJ1-1	CASSLGGTDASTEAFF
few	TRBV28	TRBJ2-3	CASSFGVTQYF
-	TRBV24-1	TRBJ1-2	CATSDPLDGYTF
-	TRBV7-8	TRBJ2-7	CASSLASPRDGENRIF
-	TRBV10-3	TRBJ2-7	CAISPGQGYEQYF
-	TRBV6-1	TRBJ1-4	CASAKQGWAPNEKLFF
-	TRBV6-5	TRBJ2-2	CASSYLTLAGLGASNTGELFF
-	TRBV6-1	TRBJ2-7	CASSEGTTYEQYF
-	TRBV4-1	TRBJ2-5	CASSQEERGIQETQYF
-	TRBV12-3/TRBV12-4	TRBJ1-2	CASSPDRVRGHYGYTF
-	TRBV20-1	TRBJ2-7	CSAEDGGGYEQYF
many	TRBV7-9	TRBJ2-7	CASRGFGTGLYEQYF
-	TRBV27	TRBJ1-5	CASSLSTGSQPQHF
many	TRBV12-3/TRBV12-4	TRBJ2-7	CASSSGQADEQYF
many	TRBV7-6	TRBJ2-1	CASSLEAGARNEQFF
-	TRBV7-3	TRBJ2-5	CASSPEGGAFQETQYF
-	TRBV29-1	TRBJ2-3	CSVDGYLVGDTQYF
few	TRBV7-9	TRBJ2-4	CASSFRGRRDLAKNIQYF
-	TRBV9	TRBJ2-1	CASRGSGNEQFF
few	TRBV10-3	TRBJ2-7	CAIHVGGHKDEQYF
few	TRBV2	TRBJ2-3	CASPAPQTLTDTQYF
-	TRBV15	TRBJ1-5	CATSGNRGSQPQHF
-	TRBV13	TRBJ1-2	CASSLRGSGGYTF
-	TRBV15	TRBJ2-5	CAPSSGDSLQETQYF
few	TRBV19	TRBJ1-6	CASSPQGFDNSPLHF
-	TRBV7-8	TRBJ1-1	CASSLVPGREAFF
few	TRBV7-6	TRBJ2-1	CASSSRGLNNEQFF
-	TRBV10-3	TRBJ1-2	CAISERPTNYGYTF
many	TRBV7-2	TRBJ2-1	CASSLSAGNNEQFF
many	TRBV7-2	TRBJ1-1	CASSYRGTEAFF
-	TRBV12-3/TRBV12-4	TRBJ1-2	CASSSLLEEGGYTF
few	TRBV7-9	TRBJ2-5	CASSFPSVLQETQYF
-	TRBV6-5	TRBJ1-1	CASRQGAENTEAFF
-	TRBV19	TRBJ1-1	CASSIDPWNTEAFF
few	TRBV27	TRBJ2-7	CASSLAAGGPYEQYF
-	TRBV7-2	TRBJ2-1	CASSLTRADEQFF
-	TRBV6-1	TRBJ1-2	CASSGLSGGYTF